Presented here are 19 T cell receptor beta chains from one specimen sequenced in a study of T cells in Graves' hyperthyroidism and ophthalmopathy. RNA transcripts gave rise to amplified TCR beta CDR3 regions. In the first-round RT-PCR of the TCR CDR3, the HTBI primer set was used. TCRdb recomputed calls from the multiplex PCR reads with MiXCR, one row per CDR3 protein. Counted here are fewer than 550,000 distinct CDR3 sequences, around 16% occurring once; the ten biggest clones make up approximately 8%. Sequencing was carried out using blood. The receptor source for this set is a woman under 30 with Graves' hyperthyroidism.

Many counts were recorded for this clonotype. The chain has TRBV15 and TRBJ2-3; 7 positions match TRBD1. The CDR3 has 15 residues. After removal of 1 base from V and 3 bases from J, the junction contained 4 bases not matched to a gene. Germline assignment: CDR1 LNHNV and CDR2 YYDKDF (reference sequence). The CDR3 is CATSRVDRATDTQYF. In DNA, the CDR3 is TGTGCCACCAGCAGAGTCGACAGGGCTACAGATACGCAGTATTTT. Full variable domain (missing parts from reference TRBV15 and TRBJ2-3): DAMVIQNPRYQVTQFGKPVTLSCSQTLNHNVMYWYQQKSSQAPKLLFHYYDKDFNNEADTPDNFQSRRPNTSFCFLDIRSPGLGDTAMYLCATSRVDRATDTQYFGPGTRLTVL.

Ten or more counts support this clonotype. The V gene is TRBV5-6, the J gene TRBJ2-1; D unclear. The V and J ends lost 0 bases and 6 bases respectively, with 13 bases between them. In germline, CDR1 is SGHDT, CDR2 YYEEEE. The CDR3 covers 15 residues. In DNA, the CDR3 is TGTGCCAGCAGCTTGGCCATGGGATTTCGCAATGAGCAGTTCTTC. This encodes CASSLAMGFRNEQFF.

This clonotype was seen at least ten times. This chain links TRBV12-5 with TRBJ2-5, with D possibly being TRBD1 (5 bases). Germline CDR1 LGHNT, CDR2 FRNRAP. CDR3 length equals 16 residues. The V end lost 0 bases, the J end lost 2 bases, and 13 bases lay between the germline ends. The CDR3 DNA sequence: TGTGCTAGTGGTTTGGTAGGACAAGCACTTCAAGAGACCCAGTACTTC. Protein sequence: CASGLVGQALQETQYF.

This rearrangement joins TRBV19 to TRBJ2-2; D is possibly TRBD2 (7 bases). V lost 5 bases to trimming and J lost 9 bases, with 13 bases between them. The germline CDR1 and CDR2 sequences are LNHDA and SQIVND (reference sequence). This CDR3 region has 13 residues. The CDR3 sequence: CASSQRGGRELFF. CDR3 nucleotides: TGTGCCAGTAGTCAAAGGGGGGGCCGGGAGCTGTTTTTT.

The rearrangement links TRBV19 to TRBJ1-1; D is unclear. Germline V gives CDR1 LNHDA, CDR2 SQIVND (reference sequence). There are 17 residues in the CDR3. Trimming removed 7 bases from V and 4 bases from J, with 25 bases in between. Here the CDR3 DNA reads TGTGCCAGTACCCCGGGCATTTTTACCTCGTCGCGCACTGAAGCTTTCTTT. This encodes CASTPGIFTSSRTEAFF.

The chain carries TRBV29-1 and TRBJ2-3; no clear D. The CDR3 totals 15 residues. Germline lookup yields CDR1 SQVTM and CDR2 ANQGSEA. The V and J ends lost 6 bases and 0 bases respectively, with 16 bases between them. The CDR3 is CSVQTQRESTDTQYF. CDR3 nucleotide sequence: TGCAGCGTCCAGACCCAAAGGGAAAGCACAGATACGCAGTATTTT.

On this clonotype itself: A much larger clone differs from this one at a single base, so this may be a read error. The chain recombines TRBV6-5 with TRBJ2-7; D possibly corresponds to TRBD2 (6 bases). V was clipped by 0 bases and J by 3 bases, with 12 bases between them. CDR1 MNHEY and CDR2 SVGAGI come from the germline V gene. This CDR3 contains 15 residues. DNA for the CDR3: TGTGCCAGCAGTTACTCTTGGGACTCGAACTACGAGCAGTACTTC. Amino acids: CASSYSWDSNYEQYF.

This clonotype was observed a few times. This chain connects TRBV6-6 to TRBJ1-6, with D possibly being TRBD1 (5 bases). This CDR3 comprises 15 residues. Germline V gene sequence: CDR1 MNHNY, CDR2 SVGAGI (reference sequence). V was pared by 2 bases and J by 9 bases, with 14 bases between. The CDR3 nucleotides are TGTGCCAGCAGTTACGGAGACAGCCCTGGTTCACCCCTCCACTTT. Residues: CASSYGDSPGSPLHF.

This clonotype was recorded at least ten times. The gene calls are TRBV27 and TRBJ1-5, with 9 bases that match TRBD1. Germline values: CDR1 MNHEY, CDR2 SMNVEV (reference sequence). V was pared by 5 bases and J by 2 bases, with 13 bases of the junction left unmatched. The CDR3 covers 18 residues. As DNA, the CDR3 is TGTGCCAGCAGTCGGACGGGACAGGGAGTAGCTCGCAATCAGCCCCAGCATTTT. The encoded protein is CASSRTGQGVARNQPQHF.

This clonotype showed up just a few times. This chain uses TRBV20-1 with TRBJ1-3; TRBD1 matches at 8 bases. Germline assignment: CDR1 DFQATT and CDR2 SNEGSKA (reference sequence). J was trimmed by 3 bases and V by 3 bases; bases with no gene match: 7. The CDR3 covers 15 residues. Here the CDR3 reads CSARGDRRFGNTIYF. The CDR3 DNA follows: TGCAGTGCTAGGGGGGACAGGCGGTTTGGAAACACCATATATTTT.

This clonotype was seen just once. The rearrangement links TRBV18 to TRBJ2-2; D might be TRBD1 or TRBD2, each matching 5 bases. Germline CDR1 and CDR2: KGHSH and LQKENI. The V end was cut by 4 bases, the J end by 0 bases, with 24 bases between. The CDR3 consists of 20 residues. The CDR3 is CASSRRLGWDPNSNTGELFF. For the CDR3, the DNA is TGTGCCAGCTCACGGCGCCTGGGGTGGGACCCAAACTCGAACACCGGGGAGCTGTTTTTT.

At least ten counts were recorded for this clonotype. The CDR3 loop reads CASSLVVEIAHEQYF. In DNA, the CDR3 is TGTGCCAGCAGTTTAGTAGTGGAGATTGCCCACGAGCAGTACTTC. The chain is built from TRBV28 and TRBJ2-7; D is undetermined. This CDR3 region has 15 residues. CDR1 and CDR2 (germline): MDHEN, SYDVKM. V was trimmed by 2 bases and J by 5 bases, leaving 16 bases between them. Complete variable domain (other parts from reference TRBV28 and TRBJ2-7): DVKVTQSSRYLVKRTGEKVFLECVQDMDHENMFWYRQDPGLGLRLIYFSYDVKMKEKGDIPEGYSVSREKKERFSLILESASTNQTSMYLCASSLVVEIAHEQYFGPGTRLTVT.

This clonotype was picked up one time. The germline gene is not matched at one end of the junction; a read error may be the cause. The rearrangement joins TRBV5-1 to TRBJ2-1, with D perhaps matching TRBD2 (5 bases). CDR1 and CDR2 (germline): SGHRS, YFSETQ. CDR3 length: 13 amino acids. CDR3 in DNA: TGCGTCAGCAGCCGGCTAGCACCCAGGGAGCAGTTCTTC. This gives the protein CVSSRLAPREQFF.

The rearrangement links TRBV20-1 to TRBJ2-1; D ambiguous. Germline V gene data show CDR1 as DFQATT and CDR2 as SNEGSKA (reference sequence). V was shortened by 5 bases and J by 3 bases, with 5 bases between the two germline ends. This CDR3 has 11 residues. CDR3 in amino acids: CSADDYNEQFF. In DNA form, the CDR3 reads TGCAGTGCTGATGACTACAATGAGCAGTTCTTC.

This clonotype was observed at least ten times. V gene TRBV11-2 combines with J gene TRBJ2-7; TRBD2 matches 11 bases. After removal of 3 bases from V and 2 bases from J, the junction contained 3 bases not matched to a gene. Germline loops: CDR1 SGHAT, CDR2 FQNNGV. This CDR3 is 15 amino acids long. The CDR3 DNA follows: TGTGCCAGCAGCTTCGCTAGCGGGGGGACCTACGAGCAGTACTTC. Protein product: CASSFASGGTYEQYF.

This clonotype has more than one count but fewer than ten. This chain uses TRBV13 with TRBJ2-1; TRBD1 agrees at 9 bases. V lost 6 bases, J lost 5 bases, and 8 bases stayed unmatched. The CDR3 has 15 amino acids. Germline V gene lookup returns CDR1 PRHDT and CDR2 FYEKMQ (reference sequence). This chain's CDR3 is CASRRTGGLDNEQFF. The CDR3 nucleotides are TGTGCCAGCAGACGAACAGGGGGCTTAGACAATGAGCAGTTCTTC.

This clonotype was seen many times. The gene calls are TRBV3-1 and TRBJ1-2; D unclear. Germline assignment: CDR1 LGHDT and CDR2 YNNKEL (reference sequence). The CDR3 has 14 amino acids. With 4 bases removed from V and 8 bases from J, the gap between germline ends came to 17 bases. CDR3 DNA: TGTGCCAGCAGCCTCGGACCGGCTCCCGCGGGCTACACCTTC. Translating gives CASSLGPAPAGYTF. The entire variable domain, with the rest obtained from reference TRBV3-1 and TRBJ1-2, is as follows: DTAVSQTPKYLVTQMGNDKSIKCEQNLGHDTMYWYKQDSKKFLKIMFSYNNKELIINETVPNRFSPKSPDKAHLNLHINSLELGDSAVYFCASSLGPAPAGYTFGSGTRLTVV.

The table lists this clonotype with many counts. The V gene is TRBV7-2, the J gene TRBJ2-1; 11 bases fit TRBD2. The CDR3 spans 17 residues. Germline V gene data show CDR1 as SGHTA and CDR2 as FQGNSA. The junction had 6 bases not matched to a gene; V was cut back by 5 bases and J by 0 bases. The CDR3 coding sequence is TGTGCCAGCAGCCAGACTAGCGGGGTGAGCTCCTACAATGAGCAGTTCTTC. It encodes CASSQTSGVSSYNEQFF.

This clonotype was seen at least ten times. This chain uses TRBV7-3 with TRBJ2-1; D may be TRBD1 (6 bases). The CDR3 extends over 15 amino acids. The V end was cut by 4 bases, the J end by 2 bases, with 12 bases between. The V gene's germline CDR1 is SGHTA and CDR2 FQGTGA. The CDR3 region is CASSSDSYPYNEQFF. CDR3 bases: TGTGCCAGCAGCTCGGACAGCTATCCCTACAATGAGCAGTTCTTC.